The clone carrying this T cell receptor (beta chain) was counted a single time. This specimen belongs to a study of control samples from healthy donors and cancer patients. The repertoire was sequenced with immunoSEQ multiplex PCR; TCRdb's copy has only in-frame clones and lacks some. The sample includes about 92,000 clones, about four fifths of them seen just once. Trimming pared 6 bases from V and 5 bases from J, leaving 11 bases between. Germline lookup yields CDR1 KGHSH and CDR2 LQKENI. The CDR3 covers 13 residues. The sequence was collected from a woman aged 60-75 years in good health. This chain connects TRBV18 to TRBJ1-5; D gene uncertain. The sequencing sample was made of blood. The CDR3 nucleotides read TGTGCCAGCTCGCGGGCCATTGATCAGCCCCAGCATTTT. This sequence encodes CASSRAIDQPQHF.